This is a list of T cell receptor beta chains from one sample in a study of blood T cell repertoires in COVID-19. Measured with immunoSEQ multiplex PCR; TCRdb has only the in-frame clones, and not every one. The table lists about 130,000 clones, 70% to 80% of them singletons. The source material was peripheral blood. Receptor source: a human donor in a cohort sampled during active COVID-19. The CDR3 runs from the conserved cysteine through the conserved F or W. The order of the fields is CDR3 protein, CDR3 DNA, D gene, V gene, clone size, CDR3 length, J gene. A D gene is named only where the DNA matches it firmly. Part of the rows lack a size; the others show once, few, many or a class for expanded clones.

CDR3 protein: CAWSVRDGGAVEQFF; CDR3 DNA: TGTGCCTGGAGTGTACGAGACGGGGGGGCCGTTGAGCAGTTCTTC; D gene: TRBD2; V gene: TRBV30; clone size: -; CDR3 length: 15; J gene: TRBJ2-1
CDR3 protein: CAWSRDRDTEAFF; CDR3 DNA: TGTGCCTGGAGTAGGGACAGGGATACTGAAGCTTTCTTT; D gene: TRBD1; V gene: TRBV30; clone size: many; CDR3 length: 13; J gene: TRBJ1-1
CDR3 protein: CASRPGGSSYGYTF; CDR3 DNA: TGTGCCAGCAGGCCAGGAGGGAGTTCCTATGGCTACACCTTC; D gene: -; V gene: TRBV25-1; clone size: -; CDR3 length: 14; J gene: TRBJ1-2
CDR3 protein: CASRGPSGDYEQYF; CDR3 DNA: TGTGCCAGTCGAGGCCCTTCAGGGGACTACGAGCAGTACTTC; D gene: -; V gene: TRBV6-6; clone size: -; CDR3 length: 14; J gene: TRBJ2-7
CDR3 protein: CASSRTPTNEKLFF; CDR3 DNA: TGTGCCAGCAGCCGGACACCAACTAATGAAAAACTGTTTTTT; D gene: -; V gene: TRBV6-5; clone size: -; CDR3 length: 14; J gene: TRBJ1-4
CDR3 protein: CASSLRDLNTEAFF; CDR3 DNA: TGTGCCAGCAGTCTGAGGGATTTGAACACTGAAGCTTTCTTT; D gene: -; V gene: TRBV27; clone size: -; CDR3 length: 14; J gene: TRBJ1-1
CDR3 protein: CASSLERRGEQFF; CDR3 DNA: TGTGCCAGCAGCTTAGAACGGAGGGGTGAGCAGTTCTTC; D gene: -; V gene: TRBV11-3; clone size: -; CDR3 length: 13; J gene: TRBJ2-1
CDR3 protein: CASSRTSDTEAFF; CDR3 DNA: TGTGCCAGCTCTCGGACATCCGACACTGAAGCTTTCTTT; D gene: -; V gene: TRBV18; clone size: few; CDR3 length: 13; J gene: TRBJ1-1
CDR3 protein: CASSWRAESLVYNEQFF; CDR3 DNA: TGTGCCAGCAGTTGGCGCGCGGAGTCATTAGTATACAATGAGCAGTTCTTC; D gene: -; V gene: TRBV27; clone size: few; CDR3 length: 17; J gene: TRBJ2-1
CDR3 protein: CASMASPSGANVLTF; CDR3 DNA: TGCGCCAGCATGGCTAGCCCCTCTGGGGCCAACGTCCTGACTTTC; D gene: -; V gene: TRBV5-1; clone size: -; CDR3 length: 15; J gene: TRBJ2-6
CDR3 protein: CASRTRDRGYGYTF; CDR3 DNA: TGTGCCAGCAGAACCCGGGACAGAGGGTATGGCTACACCTTC; D gene: TRBD1; V gene: TRBV6-6; clone size: -; CDR3 length: 14; J gene: TRBJ1-2
CDR3 protein: CASSPPGLRGQPQHF; CDR3 DNA: TGTGCCAGCAGCCCACCGGGACTTCGGGGTCAGCCCCAGCATTTT; D gene: -; V gene: TRBV5-8; clone size: -; CDR3 length: 15; J gene: TRBJ1-5
CDR3 protein: CAISSLGGNTEAFF; CDR3 DNA: TGTGCCATCAGCTCCCTCGGAGGGAACACTGAAGCTTTCTTT; D gene: -; V gene: TRBV10-3; clone size: -; CDR3 length: 14; J gene: TRBJ1-1
CDR3 protein: CASSYGTGHQETQYF; CDR3 DNA: TGTGCCAGCAGTTACGGGACAGGGCACCAAGAGACCCAGTACTTC; D gene: TRBD1; V gene: TRBV6-6; clone size: -; CDR3 length: 15; J gene: TRBJ2-5
CDR3 protein: CASSLERNEKLFF; CDR3 DNA: TGCGCCAGCAGCTTGGAACGGAATGAAAAACTGTTTTTT; D gene: -; V gene: TRBV5-1; clone size: -; CDR3 length: 13; J gene: TRBJ1-4
CDR3 protein: CASSYGTGGDGYTF; CDR3 DNA: TGTGCCAGCAGCTACGGGACAGGGGGGGATGGCTACACCTTC; D gene: TRBD1; V gene: TRBV7-9; clone size: few; CDR3 length: 14; J gene: TRBJ1-2
CDR3 protein: CASSLGTGGVDTQYF; CDR3 DNA: TGTGCCAGCAGCTTAGGGACAGGCGGGGTGGATACGCAGTATTTT; D gene: -; V gene: TRBV7-9; clone size: few; CDR3 length: 15; J gene: TRBJ2-3
CDR3 protein: CASALQDKTTDTQYF; CDR3 DNA: TGTGCTAGTGCTCTCCAAGACAAAACCACAGATACGCAGTATTTT; D gene: -; V gene: TRBV12-5; clone size: -; CDR3 length: 15; J gene: TRBJ2-3
CDR3 protein: CASSFGQAASYEQYF; CDR3 DNA: TGCGCCAGCAGCTTCGGACAGGCTGCATCCTACGAGCAGTACTTC; D gene: TRBD1; V gene: TRBV5-1; clone size: -; CDR3 length: 15; J gene: TRBJ2-7
CDR3 protein: CASSYSQGGTEAFF; CDR3 DNA: TGTGCCAGCAGTTACTCTCAGGGAGGCACTGAAGCTTTCTTT; D gene: -; V gene: TRBV6-5; clone size: -; CDR3 length: 14; J gene: TRBJ1-1
CDR3 protein: CASSFLNTIYF; CDR3 DNA: TGTGCCAGCAGTTTCTTAAACACCATATATTTT; D gene: -; V gene: TRBV12-3/TRBV12-4; clone size: few; CDR3 length: 11; J gene: TRBJ1-3
CDR3 protein: CASSEGDRRNEQYF; CDR3 DNA: TGTGCCAGCAGTGAAGGGGACAGACGAAACGAGCAGTACTTC; D gene: TRBD1; V gene: TRBV6-1; clone size: few; CDR3 length: 14; J gene: TRBJ2-7
CDR3 protein: CASSLEGYRGNYGYTF; CDR3 DNA: TGTGCCAGCAGCTTAGAGGGATACAGGGGGAACTATGGCTACACCTTC; D gene: TRBD1; V gene: TRBV5-4; clone size: -; CDR3 length: 16; J gene: TRBJ1-2
CDR3 protein: CASSPRDTYEQYF; CDR3 DNA: TGTGCCAGTAGTCCCAGGGACACCTACGAGCAGTACTTC; D gene: -; V gene: TRBV19; clone size: -; CDR3 length: 13; J gene: TRBJ2-7
CDR3 protein: CASSRLPGDTQYF; CDR3 DNA: TGTGCCAGCAGCCGCCTCCCGGGAGATACGCAGTATTTT; D gene: -; V gene: TRBV7-6; clone size: -; CDR3 length: 13; J gene: TRBJ2-3
CDR3 protein: CASGLTLPGQHATQYF; CDR3 DNA: TGTGCTAGTGGTTTGACTTTACCGGGACAGCACGCGACCCAGTACTTC; D gene: TRBD1; V gene: TRBV12-5; clone size: -; CDR3 length: 16; J gene: TRBJ2-5
CDR3 protein: CAWSAGNSYNSPLHF; CDR3 DNA: TGTGCCTGGAGTGCAGGGAACTCCTATAATTCACCCCTCCACTTT; D gene: -; V gene: TRBV30; clone size: few; CDR3 length: 15; J gene: TRBJ1-6
CDR3 protein: CASSLWTAPSSYEQYF; CDR3 DNA: TGTGCCAGCTCCCTCTGGACAGCCCCTAGCTCCTACGAGCAGTACTTC; D gene: -; V gene: TRBV18; clone size: -; CDR3 length: 16; J gene: TRBJ2-7
CDR3 protein: CASSGTGGWIYTF; CDR3 DNA: TGTGCCAGCAGCGGGACAGGGGGCTGGATCTACACCTTC; D gene: TRBD1; V gene: TRBV12-3/TRBV12-4; clone size: -; CDR3 length: 13; J gene: TRBJ1-2
CDR3 protein: CASSYGVVSSYEQYF; CDR3 DNA: TGTGCCAGCAGTTACGGAGTGGTGAGCTCCTACGAGCAGTACTTC; D gene: -; V gene: TRBV6-5; clone size: -; CDR3 length: 15; J gene: TRBJ2-7
CDR3 protein: CATSGRSAGLRSGANVLTF; CDR3 DNA: TGTGCCACCAGTGGACGGTCCGCAGGGCTCCGCTCTGGGGCCAACGTCCTGACTTTC; D gene: -; V gene: TRBV24-1; clone size: -; CDR3 length: 19; J gene: TRBJ2-6
CDR3 protein: CASPPPRGAYPNEKLFF; CDR3 DNA: TGCGCCAGCCCCCCCCCGCGGGGGGCGTACCCTAATGAAAAACTGTTTTTT; D gene: -; V gene: TRBV5-1; clone size: -; CDR3 length: 17; J gene: TRBJ1-4
CDR3 protein: CASRFSGPQAGYTF; CDR3 DNA: TGTGCCAGCAGGTTTTCAGGCCCTCAGGCGGGCTACACCTTC; D gene: -; V gene: TRBV14; clone size: -; CDR3 length: 14; J gene: TRBJ1-2
CDR3 protein: CASSQVAGQGPGGYTF; CDR3 DNA: TGTGCCAGCAGCCAAGTGGCGGGACAGGGGCCTGGTGGCTACACCTTC; D gene: TRBD1; V gene: TRBV4-2; clone size: -; CDR3 length: 16; J gene: TRBJ1-2
CDR3 protein: CASSQDWAGDGNTIYF; CDR3 DNA: TGTGCCAGCAGCCAAGATTGGGCAGGGGACGGAAACACCATATATTTT; D gene: -; V gene: TRBV3-1/TRBV3-2; clone size: -; CDR3 length: 16; J gene: TRBJ1-3
CDR3 protein: CASSLGGRGEQYF; CDR3 DNA: TGTGCCAGCAGCTTAGGAGGGAGGGGGGAGCAGTACTTC; D gene: -; V gene: TRBV7-2; clone size: -; CDR3 length: 13; J gene: TRBJ2-7
CDR3 protein: CASSSGPGGYEQYF; CDR3 DNA: TGTGCCAGCAGCTCAGGCCCGGGCGGGTACGAGCAGTACTTC; D gene: -; V gene: TRBV5-6; clone size: -; CDR3 length: 14; J gene: TRBJ2-7
CDR3 protein: CASSLRQGAYEQYF; CDR3 DNA: TGTGCCAGCAGCTTAAGACAGGGAGCCTACGAGCAGTACTTC; D gene: TRBD1; V gene: TRBV9; clone size: few; CDR3 length: 14; J gene: TRBJ2-7
CDR3 protein: CASSRRATRVNEQYF; CDR3 DNA: TGTGCCAGCAGTCGCCGAGCAACGAGGGTGAACGAGCAGTACTTC; D gene: -; V gene: TRBV27; clone size: few; CDR3 length: 15; J gene: TRBJ2-7
CDR3 protein: CASSYSMRGRGEQYF; CDR3 DNA: TGTGCCAGCAGTTACTCGATGCGCGGCCGTGGAGAGCAGTACTTC; D gene: -; V gene: TRBV6-5; clone size: -; CDR3 length: 15; J gene: TRBJ2-7
CDR3 protein: CATSRDQRTSGAGELFF; CDR3 DNA: TGTGCCACCAGCAGAGACCAAAGGACTAGCGGGGCCGGGGAGCTGTTTTTT; D gene: TRBD2; V gene: TRBV15; clone size: -; CDR3 length: 17; J gene: TRBJ2-2
CDR3 protein: CASSLGQAGGYTF; CDR3 DNA: TGTGCCAGCAGCTTGGGGCAGGCCGGAGGCTACACCTTC; D gene: -; V gene: TRBV5-6; clone size: -; CDR3 length: 13; J gene: TRBJ1-2
CDR3 protein: CASSPDRGLADTQYF; CDR3 DNA: TGTGCCAGCAGCCCGGACAGGGGGCTGGCAGATACGCAGTATTTT; D gene: TRBD1; V gene: TRBV7-3; clone size: few; CDR3 length: 15; J gene: TRBJ2-3
CDR3 protein: CASSQGSGTQYF; CDR3 DNA: TGTGCCAGCAGCCAGGGTAGCGGGACGCAGTATTTT; D gene: TRBD2; V gene: TRBV3-1/TRBV3-2; clone size: -; CDR3 length: 12; J gene: TRBJ2-3
CDR3 protein: CASRPGQGRGILADTQYF; CDR3 DNA: TGTGCCAGCAGACCCGGACAGGGAAGGGGGATTCTAGCAGATACGCAGTATTTT; D gene: TRBD1; V gene: TRBV5-4; clone size: -; CDR3 length: 18; J gene: TRBJ2-3
CDR3 protein: CASSVGLGTGPEGGAFF; CDR3 DNA: TGTGCCAGCAGCGTAGGTCTCGGGACAGGGCCCGAAGGGGGGGCTTTCTTT; D gene: TRBD1; V gene: TRBV9; clone size: once; CDR3 length: 17; J gene: TRBJ1-1
CDR3 protein: CASSTPGDTEAFF; CDR3 DNA: TGTGCCAGCAGTACCCCGGGGGACACTGAAGCTTTCTTT; D gene: -; V gene: TRBV6-5; clone size: -; CDR3 length: 13; J gene: TRBJ1-1
CDR3 protein: CASSSTGSSYEQYF; CDR3 DNA: TGTGCCAGCAGCTCGACAGGGAGCTCCTACGAGCAGTACTTC; D gene: TRBD1; V gene: TRBV5-6; clone size: -; CDR3 length: 14; J gene: TRBJ2-7
CDR3 protein: CASSPRETEQFF; CDR3 DNA: TGTGCCAGCAGTCCCAGGGAAACTGAGCAGTTCTTC; D gene: -; V gene: TRBV12-3/TRBV12-4; clone size: -; CDR3 length: 12; J gene: TRBJ2-1
CDR3 protein: CASSFTVYGYTF; CDR3 DNA: TGTGCCAGCAGTTTTACAGTCTATGGCTACACCTTC; D gene: -; V gene: TRBV12-3/TRBV12-4; clone size: -; CDR3 length: 12; J gene: TRBJ1-2
CDR3 protein: CASSSGLETQYF; CDR3 DNA: TGTGCCAGCAGCTCGGGACTAGAGACCCAGTACTTC; D gene: -; V gene: TRBV11-3; clone size: -; CDR3 length: 12; J gene: TRBJ2-5
CDR3 protein: CASSLDPSRGGKGDTQYF; CDR3 DNA: TGTGCCAGCAGCTTAGACCCCTCCCGGGGGGGCAAGGGGGATACGCAGTATTTT; D gene: TRBD2; V gene: TRBV11-3; clone size: few; CDR3 length: 18; J gene: TRBJ2-3